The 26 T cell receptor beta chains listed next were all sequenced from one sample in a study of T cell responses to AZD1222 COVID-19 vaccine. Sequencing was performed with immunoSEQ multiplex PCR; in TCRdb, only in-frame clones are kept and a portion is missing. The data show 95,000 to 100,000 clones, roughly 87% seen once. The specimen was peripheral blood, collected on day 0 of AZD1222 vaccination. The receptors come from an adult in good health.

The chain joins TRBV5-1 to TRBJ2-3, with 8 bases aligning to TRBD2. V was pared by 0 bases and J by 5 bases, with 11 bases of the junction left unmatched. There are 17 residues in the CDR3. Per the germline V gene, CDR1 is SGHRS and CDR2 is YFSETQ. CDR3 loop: CASSLGPRGAGGDTQYF. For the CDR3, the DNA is TGCGCCAGCAGCTTGGGCCCTCGAGGGGCGGGAGGAGATACGCAGTATTTT.

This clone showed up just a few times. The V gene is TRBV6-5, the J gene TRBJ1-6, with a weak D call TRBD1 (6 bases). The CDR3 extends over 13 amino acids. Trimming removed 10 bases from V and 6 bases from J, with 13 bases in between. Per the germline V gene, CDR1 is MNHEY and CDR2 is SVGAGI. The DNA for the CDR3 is TGTGCCACGTGGACAGATTCTAATTCACCCCTCCACTTT. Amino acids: CATWTDSNSPLHF.

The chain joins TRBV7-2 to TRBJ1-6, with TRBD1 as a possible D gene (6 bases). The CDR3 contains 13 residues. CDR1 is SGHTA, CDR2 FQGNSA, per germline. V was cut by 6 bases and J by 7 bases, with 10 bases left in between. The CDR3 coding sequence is TGTGCCAGCAGTAATGGACAGAATTCACCCCTCCACTTT. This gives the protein CASSNGQNSPLHF.

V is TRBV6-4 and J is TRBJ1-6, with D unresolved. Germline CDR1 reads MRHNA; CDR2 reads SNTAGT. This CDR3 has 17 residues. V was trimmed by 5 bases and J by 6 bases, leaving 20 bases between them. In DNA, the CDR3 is TGTGCCAGCAGTCCCAAATCTAGAGGGCGTTTTAATTCACCCCTCCACTTT. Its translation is CASSPKSRGRFNSPLHF.

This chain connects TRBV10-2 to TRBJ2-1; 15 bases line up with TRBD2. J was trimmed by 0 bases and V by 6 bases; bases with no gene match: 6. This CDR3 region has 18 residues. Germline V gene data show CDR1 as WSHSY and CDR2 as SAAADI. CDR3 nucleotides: TGCGCCAGCAGACCCGGGACTAGCGGGAGGTCCTCCTACAATGAGCAGTTCTTC. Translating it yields CASRPGTSGRSSYNEQFF.

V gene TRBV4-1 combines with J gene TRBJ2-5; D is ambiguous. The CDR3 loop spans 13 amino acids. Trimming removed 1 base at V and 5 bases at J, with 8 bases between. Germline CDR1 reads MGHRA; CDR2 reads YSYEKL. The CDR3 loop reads CASSQVLGETQYF. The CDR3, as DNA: TGCGCCAGCAGCCAAGTTCTCGGGGAGACCCAGTACTTC.

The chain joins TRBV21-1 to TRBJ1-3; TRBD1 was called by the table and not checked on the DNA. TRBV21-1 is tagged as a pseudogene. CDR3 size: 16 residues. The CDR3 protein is CASSSTGGISGNTIYF. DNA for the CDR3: TGTGCCAGCAGCTCTACAGGGGGGATCTCTGGAAACACCATATATTTT.

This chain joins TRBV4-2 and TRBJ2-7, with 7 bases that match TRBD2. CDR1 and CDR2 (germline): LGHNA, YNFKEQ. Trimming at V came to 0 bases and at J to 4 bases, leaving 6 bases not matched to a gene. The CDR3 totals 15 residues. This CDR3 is CASSQDVAGAYEQYF. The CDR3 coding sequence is TGTGCCAGCAGCCAAGATGTCGCGGGAGCATACGAGCAGTACTTC.

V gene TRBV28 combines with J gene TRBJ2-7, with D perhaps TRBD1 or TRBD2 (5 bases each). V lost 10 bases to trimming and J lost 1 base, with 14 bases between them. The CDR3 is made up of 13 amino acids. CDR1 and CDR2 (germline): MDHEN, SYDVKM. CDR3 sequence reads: CATRGTESYEQYF. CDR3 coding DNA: TGTGCCACCAGAGGGACGGAGTCCTACGAGCAGTACTTC.

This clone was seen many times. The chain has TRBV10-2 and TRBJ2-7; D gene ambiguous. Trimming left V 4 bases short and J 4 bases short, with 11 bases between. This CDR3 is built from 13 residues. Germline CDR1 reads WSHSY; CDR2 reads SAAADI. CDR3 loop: CASSALPRYEQYF. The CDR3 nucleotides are TGCGCCAGCAGTGCCCTACCGAGATACGAGCAGTACTTC.

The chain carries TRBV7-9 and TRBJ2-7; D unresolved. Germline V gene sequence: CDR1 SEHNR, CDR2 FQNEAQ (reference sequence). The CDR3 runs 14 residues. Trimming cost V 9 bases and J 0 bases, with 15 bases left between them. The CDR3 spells CASKAQAGSYEQYF. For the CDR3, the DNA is TGTGCCAGTAAGGCCCAAGCTGGCTCCTACGAGCAGTACTTC.

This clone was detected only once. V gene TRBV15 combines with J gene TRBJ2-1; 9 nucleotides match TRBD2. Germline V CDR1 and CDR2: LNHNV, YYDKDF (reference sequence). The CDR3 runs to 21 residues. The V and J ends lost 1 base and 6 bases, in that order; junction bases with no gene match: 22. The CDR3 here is CATSRASTWAVAGVWGNEQFF. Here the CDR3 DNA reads TGTGCCACCAGCAGAGCTAGTACCTGGGCGGTAGCGGGAGTTTGGGGCAATGAGCAGTTCTTC. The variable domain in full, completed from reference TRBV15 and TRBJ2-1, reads DAMVIQNPRYQVTQFGKPVTLSCSQTLNHNVMYWYQQKSSQAPKLLFHYYDKDFNNEADTPDNFQSRRPNTSFCFLDIRSPGLGDTAMYLCATSRASTWAVAGVWGNEQFFGPGTRLTVL.

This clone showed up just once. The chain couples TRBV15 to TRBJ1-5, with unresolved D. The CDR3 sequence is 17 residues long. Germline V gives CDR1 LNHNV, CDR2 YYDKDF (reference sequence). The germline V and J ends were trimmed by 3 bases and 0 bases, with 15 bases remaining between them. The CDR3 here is CATSSAAGVYSNQPQHF. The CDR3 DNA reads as TGTGCCACCAGCAGTGCGGCCGGCGTCTATAGCAATCAGCCCCAGCATTTT.

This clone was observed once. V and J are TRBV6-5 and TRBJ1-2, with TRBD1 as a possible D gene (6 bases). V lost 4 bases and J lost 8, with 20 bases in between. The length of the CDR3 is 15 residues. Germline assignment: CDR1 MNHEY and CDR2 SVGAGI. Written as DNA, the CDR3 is TGTGCCAGCAGTTTACGGCACAGGGAAGGAAGGGGCTACACCTTC. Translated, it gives CASSLRHREGRGYTF.

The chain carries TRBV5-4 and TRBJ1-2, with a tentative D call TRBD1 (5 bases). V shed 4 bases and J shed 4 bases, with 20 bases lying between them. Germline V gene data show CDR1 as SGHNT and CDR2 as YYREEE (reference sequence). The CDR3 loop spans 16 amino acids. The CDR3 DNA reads TGTGCCAGCAGCCCTAATCCTCCGGGGCCGTTCTATGGCTACACCTTC. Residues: CASSPNPPGPFYGYTF.

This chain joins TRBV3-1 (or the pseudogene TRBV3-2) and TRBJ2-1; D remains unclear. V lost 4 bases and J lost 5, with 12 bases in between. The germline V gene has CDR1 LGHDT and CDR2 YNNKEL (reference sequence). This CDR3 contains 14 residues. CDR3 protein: CASSPGPFHNEQFF. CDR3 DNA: TGTGCCAGCAGCCCAGGTCCGTTCCACAATGAGCAGTTCTTC.

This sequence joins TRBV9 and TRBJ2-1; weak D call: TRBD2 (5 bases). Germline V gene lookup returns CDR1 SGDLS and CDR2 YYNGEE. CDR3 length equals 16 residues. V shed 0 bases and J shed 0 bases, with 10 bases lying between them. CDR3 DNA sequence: TGTGCCAGCAGCGTAGAAGGGAGAATCTCCTACAATGAGCAGTTCTTC. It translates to CASSVEGRISYNEQFF.

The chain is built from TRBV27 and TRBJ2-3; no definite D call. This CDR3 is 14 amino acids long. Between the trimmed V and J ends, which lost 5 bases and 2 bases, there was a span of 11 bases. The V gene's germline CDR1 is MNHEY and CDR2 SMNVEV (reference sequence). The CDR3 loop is CASSPPSLTDTQYF. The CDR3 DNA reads TGTGCCAGCAGTCCACCCAGCCTCACAGATACGCAGTATTTT.

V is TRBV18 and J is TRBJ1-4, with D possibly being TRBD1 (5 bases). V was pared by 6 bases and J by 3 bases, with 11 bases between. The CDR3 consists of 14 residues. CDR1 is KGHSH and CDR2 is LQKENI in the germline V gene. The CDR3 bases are TGTGCCAGCTCGCCAGACAGATCTAATGAAAAACTGTTTTTT. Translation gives CASSPDRSNEKLFF.

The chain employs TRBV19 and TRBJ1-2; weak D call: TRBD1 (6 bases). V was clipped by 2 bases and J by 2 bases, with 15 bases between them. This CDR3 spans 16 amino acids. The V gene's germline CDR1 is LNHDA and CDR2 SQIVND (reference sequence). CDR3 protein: CASSILVDSKNYGYTF. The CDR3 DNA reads TGTGCCAGTAGTATACTCGTGGACAGCAAAAACTATGGCTACACCTTC.

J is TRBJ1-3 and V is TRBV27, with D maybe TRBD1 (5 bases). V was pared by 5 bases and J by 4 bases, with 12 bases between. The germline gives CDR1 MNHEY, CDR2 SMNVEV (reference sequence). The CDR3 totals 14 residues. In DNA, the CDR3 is TGTGCCAGCAGTCCGCGAGGGGTCGGAAACACCATATATTTT. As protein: CASSPRGVGNTIYF.

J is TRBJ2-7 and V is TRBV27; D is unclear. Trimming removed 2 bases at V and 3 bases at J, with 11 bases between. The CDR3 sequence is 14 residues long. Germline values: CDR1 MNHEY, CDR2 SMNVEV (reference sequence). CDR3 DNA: TGTGCCAGCAGTTTAAAACCGGCTGGCTACGAGCAGTACTTC. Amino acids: CASSLKPAGYEQYF.

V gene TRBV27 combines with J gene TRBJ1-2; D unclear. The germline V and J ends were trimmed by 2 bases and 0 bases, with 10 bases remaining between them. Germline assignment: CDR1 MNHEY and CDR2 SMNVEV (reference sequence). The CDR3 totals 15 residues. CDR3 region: CASSLQAAANYGYTF. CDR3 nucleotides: TGTGCCAGCAGTTTACAAGCTGCCGCTAACTATGGCTACACCTTC.

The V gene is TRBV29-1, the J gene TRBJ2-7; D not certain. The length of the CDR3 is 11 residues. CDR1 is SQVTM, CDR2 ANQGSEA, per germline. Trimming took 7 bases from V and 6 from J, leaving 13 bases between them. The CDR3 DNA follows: TGCAGCGCGCATGCTACTCTCGAGCAGTACTTC. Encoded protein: CSAHATLEQYF.

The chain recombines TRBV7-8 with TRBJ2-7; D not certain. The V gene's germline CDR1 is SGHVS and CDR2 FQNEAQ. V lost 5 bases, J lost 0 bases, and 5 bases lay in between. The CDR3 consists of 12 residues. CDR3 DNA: TGTGCCAGCAGCGACCTCTCCTACGAGCAGTACTTC. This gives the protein CASSDLSYEQYF.

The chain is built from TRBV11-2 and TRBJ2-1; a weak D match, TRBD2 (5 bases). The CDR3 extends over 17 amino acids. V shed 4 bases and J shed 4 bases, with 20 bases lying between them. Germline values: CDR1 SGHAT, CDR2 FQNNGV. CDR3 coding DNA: TGTGCCAGCAGCTCCACTACTGGAAGCGGTGGATACAATGAGCAGTTCTTC. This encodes CASSSTTGSGGYNEQFF.